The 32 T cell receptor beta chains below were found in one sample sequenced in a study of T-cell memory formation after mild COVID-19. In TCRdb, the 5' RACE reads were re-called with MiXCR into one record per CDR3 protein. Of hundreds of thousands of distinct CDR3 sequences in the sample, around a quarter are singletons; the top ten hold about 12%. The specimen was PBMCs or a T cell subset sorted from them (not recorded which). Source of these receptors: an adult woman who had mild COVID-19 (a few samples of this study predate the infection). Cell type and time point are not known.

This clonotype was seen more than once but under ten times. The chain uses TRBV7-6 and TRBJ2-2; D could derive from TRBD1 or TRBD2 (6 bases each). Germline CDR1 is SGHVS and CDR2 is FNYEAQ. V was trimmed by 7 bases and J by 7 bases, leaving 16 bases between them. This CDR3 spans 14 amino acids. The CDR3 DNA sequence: TGTGCCAGCACCGGAGGGGGGCCTTACGGGGAGCTGTTTTTT. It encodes CASTGGGPYGELFF.

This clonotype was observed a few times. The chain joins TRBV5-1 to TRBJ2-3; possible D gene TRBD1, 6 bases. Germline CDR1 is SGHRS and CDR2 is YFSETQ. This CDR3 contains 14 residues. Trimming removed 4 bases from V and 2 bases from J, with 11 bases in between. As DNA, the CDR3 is TGCGCCAGCAGCCGGGACAAATACACAGATACGCAGTATTTT. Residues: CASSRDKYTDTQYF.

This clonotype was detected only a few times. This CDR3 reads CASSLATGLGAGEAFF. DNA of the CDR3: TGCGCCAGCAGCTTGGCCACCGGACTGGGGGCCGGTGAAGCTTTCTTT. The rearrangement links TRBV5-1 to TRBJ1-1; D is perhaps TRBD1 (6 bases). The CDR3 covers 16 residues. CDR1 and CDR2 from the germline V gene are SGHRS and YFSETQ. The V end lost 0 bases, the J end lost 7 bases, and 19 bases lay between the germline ends.

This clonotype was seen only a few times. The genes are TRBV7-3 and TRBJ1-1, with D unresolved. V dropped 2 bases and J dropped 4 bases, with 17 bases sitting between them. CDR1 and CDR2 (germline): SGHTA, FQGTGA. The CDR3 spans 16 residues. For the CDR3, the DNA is TGTGCCAGCAGCTTAGGCCCTCCCGGACGGGGCACTGAAGCTTTCTTT. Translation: CASSLGPPGRGTEAFF.

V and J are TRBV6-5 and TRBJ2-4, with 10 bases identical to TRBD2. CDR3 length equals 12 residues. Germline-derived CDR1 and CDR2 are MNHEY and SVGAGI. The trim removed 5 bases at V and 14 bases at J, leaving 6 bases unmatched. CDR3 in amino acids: CASSTSSGGEYF. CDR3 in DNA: TGTGCCAGCAGTACTTCTAGCGGGGGAGAGTACTTC.

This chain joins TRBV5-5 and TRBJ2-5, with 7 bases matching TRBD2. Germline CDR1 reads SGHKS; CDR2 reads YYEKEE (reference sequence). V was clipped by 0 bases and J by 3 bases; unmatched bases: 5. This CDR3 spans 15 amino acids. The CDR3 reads CASSLAGGWKETQYF. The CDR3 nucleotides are TGTGCCAGCAGCTTGGCCGGGGGGTGGAAAGAGACCCAGTACTTC.

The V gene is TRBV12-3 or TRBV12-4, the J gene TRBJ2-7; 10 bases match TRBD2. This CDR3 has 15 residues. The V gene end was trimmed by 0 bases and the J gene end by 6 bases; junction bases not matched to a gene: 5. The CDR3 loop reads CASSLAVSGRGEQYF. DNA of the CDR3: TGTGCCAGCAGTTTAGCGGTGAGCGGGAGGGGCGAGCAGTACTTC.

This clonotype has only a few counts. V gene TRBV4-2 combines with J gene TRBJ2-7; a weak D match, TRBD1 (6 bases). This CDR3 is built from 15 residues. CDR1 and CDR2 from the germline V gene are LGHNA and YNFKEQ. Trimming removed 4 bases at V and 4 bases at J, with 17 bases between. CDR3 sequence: CASSPELGGSYEQYF. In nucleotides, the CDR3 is TGTGCCAGCAGCCCGGAGTTAGGGGGAAGTTACGAGCAGTACTTC.

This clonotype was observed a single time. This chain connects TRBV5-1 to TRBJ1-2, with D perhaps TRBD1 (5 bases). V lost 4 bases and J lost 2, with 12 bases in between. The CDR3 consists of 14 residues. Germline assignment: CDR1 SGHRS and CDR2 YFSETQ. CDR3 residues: CASSGTPRNYGYTF. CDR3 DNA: TGCGCCAGCAGCGGGACCCCGAGGAACTATGGCTACACCTTC.

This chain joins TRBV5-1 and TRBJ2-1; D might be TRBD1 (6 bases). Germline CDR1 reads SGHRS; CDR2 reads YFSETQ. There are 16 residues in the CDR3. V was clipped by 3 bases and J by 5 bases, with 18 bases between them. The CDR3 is CASSSTEAGVNNEQFF. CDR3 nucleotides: TGCGCCAGCAGCTCCACGGAGGCAGGGGTCAACAATGAGCAGTTCTTC.

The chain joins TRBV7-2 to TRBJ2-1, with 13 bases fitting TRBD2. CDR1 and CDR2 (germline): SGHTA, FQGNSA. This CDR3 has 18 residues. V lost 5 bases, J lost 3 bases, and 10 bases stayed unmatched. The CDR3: CASSAGTSGIVGYNEQFF. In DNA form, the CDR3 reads TGTGCCAGCAGCGCCGGGACTAGCGGGATCGTTGGCTACAATGAGCAGTTCTTC. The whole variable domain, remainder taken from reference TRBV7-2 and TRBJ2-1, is GAGVSQSPSNKVTEKGKDVELRCDPISGHTALYWYRQSLGQGLEFLIYFQGNSAPDKSGLPSDRFSAERTGGSVSTLTIQRTQQEDSAVYLCASSAGTSGIVGYNEQFFGPGTRLTVL.

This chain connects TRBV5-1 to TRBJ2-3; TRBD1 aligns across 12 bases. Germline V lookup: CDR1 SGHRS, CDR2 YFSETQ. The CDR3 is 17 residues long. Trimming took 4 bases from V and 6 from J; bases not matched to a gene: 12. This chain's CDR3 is CASSEGTGGASWDTQYF. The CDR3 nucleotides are TGCGCCAGCAGCGAGGGGACAGGGGGCGCTTCATGGGATACGCAGTATTTT.

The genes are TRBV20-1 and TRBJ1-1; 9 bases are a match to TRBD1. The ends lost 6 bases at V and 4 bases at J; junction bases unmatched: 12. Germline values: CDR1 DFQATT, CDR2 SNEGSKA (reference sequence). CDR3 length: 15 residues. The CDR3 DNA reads TGCAGTGCCATGGACAGGGGCCGCGTCCCCACTGAAGCTTTCTTT. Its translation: CSAMDRGRVPTEAFF.

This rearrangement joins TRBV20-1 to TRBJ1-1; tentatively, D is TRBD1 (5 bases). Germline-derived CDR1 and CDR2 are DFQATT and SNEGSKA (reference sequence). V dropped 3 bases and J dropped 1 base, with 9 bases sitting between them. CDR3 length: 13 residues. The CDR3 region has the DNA TGCAGTGCTAGGAGGACACCGAACACTGAAGCTTTCTTT. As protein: CSARRTPNTEAFF.

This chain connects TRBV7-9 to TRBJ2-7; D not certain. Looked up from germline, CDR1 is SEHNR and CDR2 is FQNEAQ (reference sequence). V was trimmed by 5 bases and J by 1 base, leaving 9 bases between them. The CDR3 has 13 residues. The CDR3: CASSPMGSYEQYF. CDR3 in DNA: TGTGCCAGCAGCCCAATGGGGTCCTACGAGCAGTACTTC.

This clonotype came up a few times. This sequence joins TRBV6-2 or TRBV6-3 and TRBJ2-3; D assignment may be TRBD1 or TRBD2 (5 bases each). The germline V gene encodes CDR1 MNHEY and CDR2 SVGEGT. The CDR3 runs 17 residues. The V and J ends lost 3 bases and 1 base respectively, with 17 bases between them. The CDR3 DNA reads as TGTGCCAGCAGTTATTCGCTAGCAGGGCCCGGCACAGATACGCAGTATTTT. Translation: CASSYSLAGPGTDTQYF.

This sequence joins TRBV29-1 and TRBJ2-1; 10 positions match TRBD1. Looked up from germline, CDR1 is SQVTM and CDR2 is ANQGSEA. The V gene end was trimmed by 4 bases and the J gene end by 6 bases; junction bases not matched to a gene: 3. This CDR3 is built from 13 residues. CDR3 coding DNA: TGCAGCGTTGGATGGACAGGGGGCAATGAGCAGTTCTTC. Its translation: CSVGWTGGNEQFF.

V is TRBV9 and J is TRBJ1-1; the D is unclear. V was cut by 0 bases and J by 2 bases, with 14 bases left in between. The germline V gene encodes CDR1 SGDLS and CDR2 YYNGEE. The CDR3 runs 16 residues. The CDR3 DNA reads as TGTGCCAGCAGCGTAGCTCCATTGGCGGCTAACACTGAAGCTTTCTTT. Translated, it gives CASSVAPLAANTEAFF.

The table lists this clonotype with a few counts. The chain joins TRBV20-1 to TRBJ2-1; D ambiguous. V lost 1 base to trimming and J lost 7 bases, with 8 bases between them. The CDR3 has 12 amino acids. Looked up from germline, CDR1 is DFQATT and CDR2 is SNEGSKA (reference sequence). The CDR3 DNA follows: TGCAGTGCTAGAGTGGTGGGGAATGAGCAGTTCTTC. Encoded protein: CSARVVGNEQFF.

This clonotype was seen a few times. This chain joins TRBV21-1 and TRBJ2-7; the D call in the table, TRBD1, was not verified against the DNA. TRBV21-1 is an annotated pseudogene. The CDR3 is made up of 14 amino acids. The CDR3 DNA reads TGTGCCAGCAGCCATGCCAGGGAGACCTACGAGCAGTACTTC. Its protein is CASSHARETYEQYF.

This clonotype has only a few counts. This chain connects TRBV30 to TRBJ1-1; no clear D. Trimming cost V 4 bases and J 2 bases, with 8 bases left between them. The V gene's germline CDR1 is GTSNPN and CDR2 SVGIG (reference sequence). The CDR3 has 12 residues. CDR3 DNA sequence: TGTGCCTGGAACGAGCTTAACACTGAAGCTTTCTTT. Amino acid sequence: CAWNELNTEAFF.

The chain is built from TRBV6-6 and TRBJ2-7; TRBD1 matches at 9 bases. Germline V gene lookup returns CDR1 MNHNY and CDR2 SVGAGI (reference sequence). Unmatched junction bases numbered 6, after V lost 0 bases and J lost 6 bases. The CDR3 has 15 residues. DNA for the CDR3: TGTGCCAGCAGTTACTCGAGAACAGGGGGCGGCGAGCAGTACTTC. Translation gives CASSYSRTGGGEQYF.

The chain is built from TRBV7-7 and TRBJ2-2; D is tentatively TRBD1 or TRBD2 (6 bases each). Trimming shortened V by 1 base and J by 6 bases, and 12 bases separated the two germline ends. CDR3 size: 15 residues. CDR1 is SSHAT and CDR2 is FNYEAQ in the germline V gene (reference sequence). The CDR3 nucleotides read TGTGCCAGCAGCTTAGGAGGGGGACTTGCCGGGGAGCTGTTTTTT. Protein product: CASSLGGGLAGELFF. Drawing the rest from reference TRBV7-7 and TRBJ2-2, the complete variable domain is GAGVSQSPRYKVTKRGQDVTLRCDPISSHATLYWYQQALGQGPEFLTYFNYEAQPDKSGLPSDRFSAERPEGSISTLTIQRTEQRDSAMYRCASSLGGGLAGELFFGEGSRLTVL.

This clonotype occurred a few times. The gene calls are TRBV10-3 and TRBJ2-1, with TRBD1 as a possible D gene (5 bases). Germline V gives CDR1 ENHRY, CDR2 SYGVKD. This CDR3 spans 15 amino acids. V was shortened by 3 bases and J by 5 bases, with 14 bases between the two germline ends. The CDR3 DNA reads TGTGCCATCAGTGAAAGGGGCCGCGCAAACAATGAGCAGTTCTTC. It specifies CAISERGRANNEQFF.

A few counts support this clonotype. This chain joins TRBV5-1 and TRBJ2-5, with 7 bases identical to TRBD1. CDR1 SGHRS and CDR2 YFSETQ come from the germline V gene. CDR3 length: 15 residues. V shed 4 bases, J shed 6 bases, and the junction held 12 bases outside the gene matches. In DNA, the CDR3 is TGCGCCAGCAGCCCACTGACAGGGAACGGAAAGACCCAGTACTTC. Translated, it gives CASSPLTGNGKTQYF.

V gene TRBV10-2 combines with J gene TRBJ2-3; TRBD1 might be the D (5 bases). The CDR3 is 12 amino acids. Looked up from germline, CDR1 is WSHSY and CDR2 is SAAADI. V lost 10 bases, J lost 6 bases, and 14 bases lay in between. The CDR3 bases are TGCGCCACCAGGGCTGGGGATGATACGCAGTATTTT. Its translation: CATRAGDDTQYF.

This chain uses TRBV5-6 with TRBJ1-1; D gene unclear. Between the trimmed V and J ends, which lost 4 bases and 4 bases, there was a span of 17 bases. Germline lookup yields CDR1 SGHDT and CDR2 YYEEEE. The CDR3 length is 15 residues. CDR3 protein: CASSDRLRGTTEAFF. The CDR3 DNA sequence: TGTGCCAGCAGCGACCGGCTGCGAGGAACCACTGAAGCTTTCTTT.

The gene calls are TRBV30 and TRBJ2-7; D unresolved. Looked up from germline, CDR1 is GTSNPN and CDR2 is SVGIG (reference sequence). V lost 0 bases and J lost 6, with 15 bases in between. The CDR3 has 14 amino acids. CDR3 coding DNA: TGTGCCTGGAGTGTTGGGCTGGCCCTGGGCGAGCAGTACTTC. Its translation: CAWSVGLALGEQYF.

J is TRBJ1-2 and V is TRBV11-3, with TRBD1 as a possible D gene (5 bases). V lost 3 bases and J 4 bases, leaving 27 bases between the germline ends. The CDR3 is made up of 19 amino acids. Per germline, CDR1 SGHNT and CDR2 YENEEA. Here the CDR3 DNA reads TGTGCCAGCAGCTTTGATACAGGCTTCTCTCATAGGGACGTCTATGGCTACACCTTC. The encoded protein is CASSFDTGFSHRDVYGYTF.

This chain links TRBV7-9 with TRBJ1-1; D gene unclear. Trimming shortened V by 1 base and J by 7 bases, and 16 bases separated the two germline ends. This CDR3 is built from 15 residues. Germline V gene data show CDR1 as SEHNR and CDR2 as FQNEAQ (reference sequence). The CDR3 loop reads CASSLVEFDYSEAFF. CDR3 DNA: TGTGCCAGCAGCTTAGTAGAGTTTGATTACAGTGAAGCTTTCTTT.

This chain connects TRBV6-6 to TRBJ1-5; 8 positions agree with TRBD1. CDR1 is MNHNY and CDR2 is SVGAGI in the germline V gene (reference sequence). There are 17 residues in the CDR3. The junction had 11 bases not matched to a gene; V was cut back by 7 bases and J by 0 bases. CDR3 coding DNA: TGTGCCAGCACCTTCAGACAGGGGCCTTATAGCAATCAGCCCCAGCATTTT. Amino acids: CASTFRQGPYSNQPQHF.

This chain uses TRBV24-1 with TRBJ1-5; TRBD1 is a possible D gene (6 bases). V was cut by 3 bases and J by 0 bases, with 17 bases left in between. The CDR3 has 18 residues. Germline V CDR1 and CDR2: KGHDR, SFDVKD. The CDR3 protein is CATSDPKTGSPSNQPQHF. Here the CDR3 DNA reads TGTGCCACCAGTGATCCAAAAACAGGGTCTCCTAGCAATCAGCCCCAGCATTTT.